The 12 T cell receptor beta chains below come from one sample, sequenced in a study of siplizumab effects on memory and regulatory T cells. Some clones are missing from TCRdb's copy, which holds only in-frame ones; the method was immunoSEQ multiplex PCR. This table has tens of thousands of clones, just over 95% appearing once. Sequencing was done on a sample of naive CD8+ T cells sorted from blood. These receptors were collected from a human donor in good health.

The J gene is TRBJ2-1, the V gene TRBV19; the match to TRBD2 covers 7 bases. Germline CDR1 LNHDA, CDR2 SQIVND (reference sequence). J lost 4 bases, V lost 3 bases, and 6 bases had no gene match. This CDR3 is built from 15 residues. The CDR3 DNA reads as TGTGCCAGTAGTATCGCGGGGGACCCATACAATGAGCAGTTCTTC. Amino acids: CASSIAGDPYNEQFF.

The chain is built from TRBV7-9 and TRBJ1-1, with no clear D. This CDR3 is built from 14 residues. Germline loops: CDR1 SEHNR, CDR2 FQNEAQ (reference sequence). Trimming left V 3 bases short and J 6 bases short, with 14 bases between. CDR3 residues: CASSLPGQEAEAFF. CDR3 DNA: TGTGCCAGCAGCTTGCCAGGCCAAGAGGCTGAAGCTTTCTTT.

The V gene is TRBV4-1, the J gene TRBJ2-7, with a possible D match to TRBD1 (6 bases). The V end lost 0 bases, the J end lost 5 bases, and 14 bases lay between the germline ends. CDR1 and CDR2 from the germline V gene are MGHRA and YSYEKL. This CDR3 has 15 amino acids. CDR3 nucleotide sequence: TGCGCCAGCAGCCAAGAACATCGGGACAAAGACGAGCAGTACTTC. As protein: CASSQEHRDKDEQYF.

The chain has TRBV21-1 and TRBJ1-6. TRBV21-1 constitutes a pseudogene. The CDR3 spans 16 residues. The CDR3 DNA reads TGTGCCAGCAGCAAAAATCCGGGGACCTATAATTCACCCCTCCACTTT. Its translation is CASSKNPGTYNSPLHF.

Regarding this clone: This sample also contains other DNA sequences that code for the same CDR3. The chain uses TRBV28 and TRBJ2-1; D remains ambiguous. In germline, CDR1 is MDHEN, CDR2 SYDVKM. The CDR3 has 11 amino acids. Trimming cost V 9 bases and J 4 bases, with 7 bases left between them. The CDR3 protein is CASSYYNEQFF. CDR3 DNA: TGTGCCAGTTCTTATTACAATGAGCAGTTCTTC.

The chain has TRBV4-3 and TRBJ2-5; 11 bases match TRBD2. Germline assignment: CDR1 LGHNA and CDR2 YSLEER. The CDR3 is 18 residues long. The trim removed 1 base at V and 0 bases at J, leaving 7 bases unmatched. The CDR3 nucleotides read TGCGCCAGCAGCCAAGGAGGATCTAGCGGGGGGTACCAAGAGACCCAGTACTTC. It encodes CASSQGGSSGGYQETQYF.

The chain carries TRBV19 and TRBJ2-3; D ambiguous. Trimming left V 1 base short and J 2 bases short, with 13 bases between. Germline values: CDR1 LNHDA, CDR2 SQIVND (reference sequence). The CDR3 length is 16 residues. The CDR3 reads CASSIGYLGTTDTQYF. DNA of the CDR3: TGTGCCAGTAGTATAGGCTACCTAGGTACCACAGATACGCAGTATTTT.

The chain couples TRBV5-5 to TRBJ2-7; D not resolved. V was trimmed by 1 base and J by 6 bases, leaving 5 bases between them. The CDR3 is 11 residues long. Germline CDR1 reads SGHKS; CDR2 reads YYEKEE (reference sequence). The CDR3 coding sequence is TGTGCCAGCAGCTTGATCGGCGAGCAGTACTTC. The encoded protein is CASSLIGEQYF. Drawing the rest from reference TRBV5-5 and TRBJ2-7, the complete variable domain is DAGVTQSPTHLIKTRGQQVTLRCSPISGHKSVSWYQQVLGQGPQFIFQYYEKEERGRGNFPDRFSARQFPNYSSELNVNALLLGDSALYLCASSLIGEQYFGPGTRLTVT.

The chain uses TRBV4-2 and TRBJ1-2; D is unclear. Per the germline V gene, CDR1 is LGHNA and CDR2 is YNFKEQ. Trimming removed 0 bases from V and 2 bases from J, with 10 bases in between. The CDR3 length is 15 residues. CDR3 bases: TGTGCCAGCAGCCAAGAGCCAGCAGACAACTATGGCTACACCTTC. Protein sequence: CASSQEPADNYGYTF.

The chain is built from TRBV2 and TRBJ1-2; a possible D gene is TRBD1 (5 bases). Trimming took off 4 bases at V and 4 bases at J, with 13 bases between the two ends. The germline V gene encodes CDR1 SNHLY and CDR2 FYNNEI. This CDR3 has 14 amino acids. CDR3 residues: CASSVGQGGYGYTF. For the CDR3, the DNA is TGTGCCAGCAGTGTAGGGCAGGGAGGCTATGGCTACACCTTC.

A remark on this clone: The junction does not match germline at one end; this may be a read error. V is TRBV4-1 and J is TRBJ2-7, with 12 bases that match TRBD2. Germline-derived CDR1 and CDR2 are MGHRA and YSYEKL. This CDR3 has 14 amino acids. The CDR3: CASSPMGLAGPQSF. The CDR3 bases are TGCGCCAGCAGCCCAATGGGACTAGCGGGCCCTCAGAGCTTC.

The CDR3 DNA is TGTGCCAGCAGCTCGTCAGCGGGGGTCCCAGAGACCCAGTACTTC. It translates to CASSSSAGVPETQYF. V is TRBV9 and J is TRBJ2-5; 8 nucleotides line up with TRBD2. The CDR3 contains 15 residues. J was trimmed by 4 bases and V by 4 bases; bases with no gene match: 9. Looked up from germline, CDR1 is SGDLS and CDR2 is YYNGEE.